Listed below are T cell receptor beta chains from one sample, sequenced in a study of shared clonotypes between healthy human individuals. Sequencing was performed with immunoSEQ multiplex PCR; in TCRdb, only in-frame clones are kept and a portion is missing. The sample holds 550,000 to 850,000 clones, roughly 70% seen once. Sequencing was done on a sample of memory CD4+ T cells sorted from blood. These receptors were taken from a woman younger than 45 in good health. CDR3s include the opening cysteine and the closing phenylalanine or tryptophan. The order of the fields is clone size, J gene, D gene, V gene, CDR3 protein, CDR3 DNA. D genes are given only for firm matches. Rows give clone size only sometimes, using once, few, many, or a class for an expanded clone.

- TRBJ2-5 TRBD2 TRBV5-3 CARSCGGRRETQYF TGTGCCAGAAGTTGCGGGGGGAGGAGAGAGACCCAGTACTTC
- TRBJ2-4 - TRBV27 CASSSSLAKNIQYF TGTGCCAGCAGTTCATCGTTAGCCAAAAACATTCAGTACTTC
- TRBJ2-1 TRBD2 TRBV7-2 CASSLTSGRRTEQFF TGTGCCAGCAGCTTGACTAGCGGGAGACGTACTGAGCAGTTCTTC
once TRBJ1-1 - TRBV18 CASSQGQILEAFF TGTGCCAGCTCACAAGGACAGATACTTGAAGCTTTCTTT
- TRBJ1-2 - TRBV28 CASSKGSGKGYTF TGTGCCAGCAGTAAGGGTAGTGGCAAAGGCTACACCTTC
- TRBJ2-2 TRBD2 TRBV10-2 CASSESTNSRLAETGELFF TGCGCCAGCAGTGAGTCCACTAACTCGAGACTAGCGGAAACCGGGGAGCTGTTTTTT
- TRBJ1-3 - TRBV6-5 CASSPDSLFQNTIYF TGTGCCAGCAGCCCGGACAGCCTATTCCAAAACACCATATATTTT
- TRBJ1-2 - TRBV10-3 CAISESLQYGYTF TGTGCCATCAGTGAGTCGTTACAGTATGGCTACACCTTC
- TRBJ2-7 TRBD1 TRBV7-8 CASSWDSYEQYF TGTGCCAGCAGCTGGGACAGTTACGAGCAGTACTTC
- TRBJ1-2 TRBD1 TRBV2 CASSPGTAPNYGYTF TGTGCCAGCAGTCCCGGGACAGCTCCTAACTATGGCTACACCTTC
- TRBJ1-1 TRBD1 TRBV10-2 CASSGARGSEAFF TGCGCCAGCAGTGGTGCCAGGGGGTCTGAAGCTTTCTTT
- TRBJ2-2 - TRBV29-1 CSVSSVAANTGELFF TGCAGCGTTTCGTCGGTGGCAGCGAACACCGGGGAGCTGTTTTTT
- TRBJ1-3 TRBD1 TRBV7-9 CASSLIQGAGNTIYF TGTGCCAGCAGCTTAATCCAGGGGGCTGGAAACACCATATATTTT
- TRBJ1-5 - TRBV6-1 CASSEGYSNQPQHF TGTGCCAGCAGTGAAGGGTATAGCAATCAGCCCCAGCATTTT
- TRBJ2-1 - TRBV28 CASSLPATRNEQFF TGTGCCAGCAGTTTACCAGCTACCCGGAATGAGCAGTTCTTC
few TRBJ2-3 TRBD2 TRBV28 CASQGLADSSTDTQYF TGTGCCAGCCAGGGACTAGCGGATTCGAGCACAGATACGCAGTATTTT
once TRBJ2-1 - TRBV2 CASSGLTGFYNEQFF TGTGCCAGCAGTGGACTTACTGGGTTCTACAATGAGCAGTTCTTC
- TRBJ2-1 - TRBV7-2 CASSRTAMVPSSYNEQFF TGTGCCAGCAGCCGGACCGCTATGGTTCCCTCCTCCTACAATGAGCAGTTCTTC
- TRBJ1-4 TRBD1 TRBV9 CASSVAEGTGKTNEKLFF TGTGCCAGCAGCGTAGCTGAGGGGACAGGGAAAACTAATGAAAAACTGTTTTTT
many TRBJ2-5 TRBD1 TRBV5-1 CASSFITGVPTETQYF TGCGCCAGCAGCTTTATTACAGGGGTTCCGACGGAGACCCAGTACTTC
few TRBJ2-7 - TRBV7-9 CASSLRDPWEQYF TGTGCCAGCAGCTTGAGGGACCCGTGGGAGCAGTACTTC
- TRBJ1-1 - TRBV6-1 CASLNTGMTEAFF TGTGCCAGCTTAAACACAGGGATGACTGAAGCTTTCTTT
- TRBJ2-3 - TRBV28 CASKSPRDPQNF TGTGCCAGCAAATCCCCGCGGGATCCCCAAAATTTT
- TRBJ2-1 TRBD2 TRBV2 CASSDSGISYNEQFF TGTGCCAGCAGTGATAGCGGGATCTCCTACAATGAGCAGTTCTTC
- TRBJ1-1 - TRBV7-3 CASSLQEGTEAFF TGTGCCAGCAGTTTACAGGAGGGGACTGAAGCTTTCTTT
few TRBJ2-7 TRBD1 TRBV6-1 CASRGDRAYEQYF TGTGCCAGCAGGGGGGACAGAGCATACGAGCAGTACTTC
- TRBJ1-2 - TRBV27 CASRATGSNGYTF TGTGCCAGCAGGGCGACAGGTTCCAATGGCTACACCTTC
- TRBJ2-7 - TRBV28 CASSLGQHRPFYEQYF TGTGCCAGCAGTTTAGGTCAGCACAGGCCGTTCTACGAGCAGTACTTC
- TRBJ1-4 - TRBV5-8 CASSFVGGKLFF TGTGCCAGCAGCTTCGTGGGAGGAAAACTGTTTTTT
few TRBJ1-1 TRBD1 TRBV11-2 CASSLGVYRGSEAFF TGTGCCAGCAGCTTAGGAGTATACAGGGGCTCTGAAGCTTTCTTT
- TRBJ1-1 - TRBV7-8 CASSGWTVMNTEAFF TGTGCCAGCAGCGGATGGACAGTGATGAACACTGAAGCTTTCTTT
- TRBJ1-4 - TRBV2 CASSLARLASRSEKLFF TGTGCCAGCAGTCTTGCCCGCCTGGCCAGTAGATCTGAAAAACTGTTTTTT
- TRBJ2-5 - TRBV6-6 CASSYSSIGAYQYF TGTGCCAGCAGTTACTCCTCAATTGGGGCCTACCAGTACTTC
few TRBJ2-3 - TRBV7-3 CASSSPWYF TGTGCCAGCAGCTCCCCCTGGTATTTT
- TRBJ2-1 - TRBV25-1 CASSELANEQFF TGTGCCAGCAGTGAATTGGCCAATGAGCAGTTCTTC
once TRBJ2-1 TRBD2 TRBV5-6 CASSLFGGSSYNEQFF TGTGCCAGCAGCTTGTTTGGCGGGAGCTCCTACAATGAGCAGTTCTTC
- TRBJ2-5 - TRBV6-1 CASSETGAREQYF TGTGCCAGCAGTGAAACGGGGGCAAGGGAGCAGTACTTC
- TRBJ2-3 - TRBV9 CASSGTSTDTQYF TGTGCCAGCAGCGGGACTAGCACAGATACGCAGTATTTT
- TRBJ2-1 TRBD2 TRBV4-1 CASSQLGRSNEQFF TGCGCCAGCAGCCAACTCGGGAGGAGCAATGAGCAGTTCTTC
- TRBJ1-3 - TRBV27 CASSSSGGNTIYF TGTGCCAGCAGTTCATCGGGAGGAAACACCATATATTTT
once TRBJ2-7 - TRBV19 CVGVRGRWAEQYF TGTGTCGGGGTCCGGGGGCGATGGGCCGAGCAGTACTTC
few TRBJ2-5 - TRBV6-1 CASSEGSGEETQYF TGTGCCAGCAGTGAAGGTTCAGGGGAAGAGACCCAGTACTTC
- TRBJ2-1 TRBD2 TRBV28 CASSLRLALPFF TGTGCCAGCAGTTTACGACTAGCTCTCCCGTTCTTC